Listed here is a single TCR beta chain. Its antigen is as yet unknown. CDR3 length: 15 residues. V shed 0 bases and J shed 5 bases, with 14 bases lying between them. Germline CDR1 is SGDLS and CDR2 is YYNGEE. A multiplex PCR was run with 60 Vbeta primers and 13 Jbeta primers. Profiling relied on immunoSEQ multiplex PCR, and the TCRdb table lists in-frame clones only, not all of them. The data hold about 220,000 clones, with over 80% observed a single time. This sample was included in a study of cytomegalovirus exposure and HLA in healthy donors. General study points: In an earlier analysis, about 87% or about 30%: the productive usage of most TCR beta V segments. An analysis was carried out at a later point. It showed that HLA-associated TCR beta chains were more clonally expanded than equally common non-associated chains.

This receptor was taken from a boy younger than 10 in good health and CMV-seronegative. This chain uses TRBV9 with TRBJ1-1, with a possible D match to TRBD1 (5 bases). Sequenced material: PBMCs. The CDR3 bases are TGTGCCAGCAGCGTAGACAGGTTTTTGGGAACTGAAGCTTTCTTT. Amino acids: CASSVDRFLGTEAFF.